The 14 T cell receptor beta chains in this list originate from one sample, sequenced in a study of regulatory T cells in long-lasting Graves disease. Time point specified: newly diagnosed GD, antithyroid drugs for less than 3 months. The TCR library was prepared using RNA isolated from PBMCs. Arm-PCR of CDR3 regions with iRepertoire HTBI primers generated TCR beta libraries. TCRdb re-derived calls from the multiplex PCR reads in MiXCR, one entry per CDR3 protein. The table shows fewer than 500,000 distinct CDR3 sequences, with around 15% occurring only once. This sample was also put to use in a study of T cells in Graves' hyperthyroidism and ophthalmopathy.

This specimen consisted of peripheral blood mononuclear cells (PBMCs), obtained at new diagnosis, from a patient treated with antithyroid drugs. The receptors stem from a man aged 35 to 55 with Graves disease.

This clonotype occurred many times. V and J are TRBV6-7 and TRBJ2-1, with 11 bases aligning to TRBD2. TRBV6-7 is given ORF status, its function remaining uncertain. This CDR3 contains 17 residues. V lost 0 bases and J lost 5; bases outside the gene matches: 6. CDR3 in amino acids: CASSYSTTSGVHNEQFF. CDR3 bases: TGTGCCAGCAGTTACTCGACGACTAGCGGGGTCCACAATGAGCAGTTCTTC.

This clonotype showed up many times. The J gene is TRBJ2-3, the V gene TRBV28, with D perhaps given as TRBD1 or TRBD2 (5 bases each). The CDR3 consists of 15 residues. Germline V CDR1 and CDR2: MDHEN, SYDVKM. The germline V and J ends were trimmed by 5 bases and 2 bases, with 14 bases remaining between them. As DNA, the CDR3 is TGTGCCAGCAGTCCCCTGGGACGGACCACAGATACGCAGTATTTT. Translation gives CASSPLGRTTDTQYF.

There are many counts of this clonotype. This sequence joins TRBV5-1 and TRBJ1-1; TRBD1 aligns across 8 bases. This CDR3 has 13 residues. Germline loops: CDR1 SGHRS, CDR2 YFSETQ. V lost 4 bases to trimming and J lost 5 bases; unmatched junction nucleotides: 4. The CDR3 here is CASSRTGRTEAFF. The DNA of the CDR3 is TGCGCCAGCAGCCGGACAGGGCGGACTGAAGCTTTCTTT.

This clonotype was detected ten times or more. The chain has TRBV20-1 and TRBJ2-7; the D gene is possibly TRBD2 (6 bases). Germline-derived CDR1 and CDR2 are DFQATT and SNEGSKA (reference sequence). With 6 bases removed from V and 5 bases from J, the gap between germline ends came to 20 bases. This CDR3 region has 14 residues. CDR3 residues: CSARGYQGPDEQYF. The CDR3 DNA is TGCAGTGCCCGGGGGTATCAGGGTCCCGACGAGCAGTACTTC.

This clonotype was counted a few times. The CDR3 DNA follows: TGTGCCAGCAGGGCCGGGACAGCCAACACCGGGGAGCTGTTTTTT. It encodes CASRAGTANTGELFF. This sequence joins TRBV28 and TRBJ2-2; 7 bases map to TRBD1. CDR3 size: 15 residues. Looked up from germline, CDR1 is MDHEN and CDR2 is SYDVKM. The V segment lost 6 bases and the J segment 2 bases; nucleotides outside the gene matches: 6.

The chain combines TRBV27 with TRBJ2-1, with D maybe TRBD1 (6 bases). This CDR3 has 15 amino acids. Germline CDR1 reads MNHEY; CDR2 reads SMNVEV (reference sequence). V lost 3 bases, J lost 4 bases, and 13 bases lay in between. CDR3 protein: CASSFGRGRYNEQFF. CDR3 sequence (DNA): TGTGCCAGCAGTTTCGGCAGGGGAAGGTACAATGAGCAGTTCTTC.

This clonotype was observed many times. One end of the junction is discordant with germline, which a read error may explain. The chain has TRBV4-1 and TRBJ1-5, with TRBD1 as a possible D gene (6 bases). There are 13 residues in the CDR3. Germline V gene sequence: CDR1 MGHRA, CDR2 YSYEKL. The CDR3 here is CASSQDQGQPQHF. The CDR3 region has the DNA TGTGCCAGCAGCCAAGATCAGGGGCAGCCCCAGCATTTT.

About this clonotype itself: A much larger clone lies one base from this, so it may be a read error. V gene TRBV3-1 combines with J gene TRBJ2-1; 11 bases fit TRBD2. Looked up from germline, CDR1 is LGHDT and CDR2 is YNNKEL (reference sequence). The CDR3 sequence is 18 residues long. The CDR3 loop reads CASSKDGTSGRSYNEQFF. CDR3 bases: TGTGCCAGCAGCAAAGACGGGACTAGCGGACGCTCCTACAATGAGCAGTTCTTC.

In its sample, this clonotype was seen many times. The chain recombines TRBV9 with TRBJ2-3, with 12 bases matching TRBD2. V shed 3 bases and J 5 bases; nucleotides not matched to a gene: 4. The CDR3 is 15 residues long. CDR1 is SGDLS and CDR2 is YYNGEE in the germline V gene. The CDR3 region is CASSAEGLAGDTQYF. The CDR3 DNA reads TGTGCCAGCAGCGCGGAGGGACTAGCGGGAGATACGCAGTATTTT.

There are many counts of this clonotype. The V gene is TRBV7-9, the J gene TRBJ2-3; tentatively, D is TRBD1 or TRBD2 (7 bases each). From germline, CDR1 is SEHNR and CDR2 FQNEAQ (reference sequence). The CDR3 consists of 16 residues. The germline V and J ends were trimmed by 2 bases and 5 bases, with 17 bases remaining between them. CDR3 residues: CASSLTGGQTGDTQYF. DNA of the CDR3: TGTGCCAGCAGCTTAACGGGGGGACAGACGGGAGATACGCAGTATTTT.

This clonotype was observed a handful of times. The CDR3 sequence: CASSLTRASGSVQYF. Written as DNA, the CDR3 is TGCGCCAGCAGCTTGACCAGGGCCTCAGGGAGTGTCCAGTACTTC. V and J are TRBV5-1 and TRBJ2-5; D might be TRBD1 or TRBD2, each matching 5 bases. CDR1 and CDR2 from the germline V gene are SGHRS and YFSETQ. The CDR3 loop spans 15 amino acids. Between the trimmed V and J ends, which lost 1 base and 10 bases, there was a span of 20 bases. The variable domain in full, completed from reference TRBV5-1 and TRBJ2-5, reads KAGVTQTPRYLIKTRGQQVTLSCSPISGHRSVSWYQQTPGQGLQFLFEYFSETQRNKGNFPGRFSGRQFSNSRSEMNVSTLELGDSALYLCASSLTRASGSVQYFGPGTRLLVL.

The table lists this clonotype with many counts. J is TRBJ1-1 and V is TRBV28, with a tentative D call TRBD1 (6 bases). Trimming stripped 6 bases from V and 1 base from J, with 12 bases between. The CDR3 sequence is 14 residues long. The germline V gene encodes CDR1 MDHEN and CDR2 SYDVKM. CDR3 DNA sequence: TGTGCCAGCAGAAGCGGGACACCGAACACTGAAGCTTTCTTT. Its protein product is CASRSGTPNTEAFF.

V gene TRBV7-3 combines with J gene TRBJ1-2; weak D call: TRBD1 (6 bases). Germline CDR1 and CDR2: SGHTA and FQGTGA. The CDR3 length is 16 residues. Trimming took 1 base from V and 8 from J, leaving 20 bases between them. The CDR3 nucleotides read TGTGCCAGCAGCTTAAGCCCCTCCCAGGGGATGAGGGGCTACACCTTC. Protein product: CASSLSPSQGMRGYTF.

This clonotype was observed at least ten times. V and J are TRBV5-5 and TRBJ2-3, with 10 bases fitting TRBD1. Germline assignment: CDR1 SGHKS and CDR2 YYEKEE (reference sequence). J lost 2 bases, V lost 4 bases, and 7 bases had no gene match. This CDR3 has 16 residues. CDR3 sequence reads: CASSITGTGVTDTQYF. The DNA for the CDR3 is TGTGCCAGCAGCATAACCGGGACAGGGGTCACAGATACGCAGTATTTT. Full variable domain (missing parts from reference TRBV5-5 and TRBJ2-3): DAGVTQSPTHLIKTRGQQVTLRCSPISGHKSVSWYQQVLGQGPQFIFQYYEKEERGRGNFPDRFSARQFPNYSSELNVNALLLGDSALYLCASSITGTGVTDTQYFGPGTRLTVL.